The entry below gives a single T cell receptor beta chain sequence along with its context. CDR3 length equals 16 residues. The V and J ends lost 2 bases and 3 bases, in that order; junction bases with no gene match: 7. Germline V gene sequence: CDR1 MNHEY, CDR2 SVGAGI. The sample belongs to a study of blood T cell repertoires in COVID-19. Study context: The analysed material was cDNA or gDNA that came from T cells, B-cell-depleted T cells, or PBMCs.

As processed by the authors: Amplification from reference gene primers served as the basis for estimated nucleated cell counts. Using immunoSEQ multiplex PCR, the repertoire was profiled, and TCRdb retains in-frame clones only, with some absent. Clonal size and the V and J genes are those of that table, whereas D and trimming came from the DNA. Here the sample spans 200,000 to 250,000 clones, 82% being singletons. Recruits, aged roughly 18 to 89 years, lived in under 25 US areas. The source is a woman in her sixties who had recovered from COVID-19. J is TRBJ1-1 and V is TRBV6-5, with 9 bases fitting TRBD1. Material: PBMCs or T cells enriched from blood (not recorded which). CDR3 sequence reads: CASSYNRGTGHTEAFF. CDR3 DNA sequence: TGTGCCAGCAGTTACAACCGCGGGACAGGGCACACTGAAGCTTTCTTT.